This is a list of T cell receptor beta chains from one sample in a study of blood T cell repertoires in COVID-19. The protocol was immunoSEQ multiplex PCR, while the TCRdb copy is restricted to in-frame clones and leaves out a portion. This table has hundreds of thousands of clones, about 83% appearing once. Sequencing was carried out using peripheral blood. The receptors derive from a woman in her fifties or sixties who had recovered from COVID-19. Each CDR3 is given with its conserved first and last residue. A D gene is named only where the DNA matches it firmly. The size entry is marked missing in some rows and otherwise reads once, few, many or a size class.

d_gene	abundance	v_gene	len	j_gene	CDR3aa	CDR3nt
-	-	TRBV4-3	15	TRBJ2-3	CASSQQDFPTDTQYF	TGCGCCAGCAGCCAACAGGACTTTCCCACAGATACGCAGTATTTT
TRBD1	-	TRBV9	15	TRBJ1-2	CASSVGTGGPLGYTF	TGTGCCAGCAGCGTAGGGACAGGGGGACCCTTAGGCTACACCTTC
-	-	TRBV7-2	15	TRBJ1-2	CASSGGGGGYRGYTF	TGTGCCAGCAGCGGCGGCGGGGGAGGGTACCGTGGCTACACCTTC
-	-	TRBV29-1	12	TRBJ2-7	CSGGQGGDEQYF	TGCAGCGGAGGACAGGGAGGGGACGAGCAGTACTTC
TRBD2	-	TRBV9	14	TRBJ2-1	CASSVSGGNNEQFF	TGTGCCAGCAGCGTTAGCGGGGGGAACAATGAGCAGTTCTTC
TRBD1	-	TRBV5-6	16	TRBJ2-1	CASSLLSQGAYNEQFF	TGTGCCAGCAGCTTATTATCACAGGGGGCCTACAATGAGCAGTTCTTC
-	once	TRBV27	16	TRBJ2-2	CASSYSRVTNTGELFF	TGTGCCAGCAGTTACTCCCGGGTTACGAACACCGGGGAGCTGTTTTTT
-	-	TRBV27	14	TRBJ2-7	CASSLNAGTPAQYF	TGTGCCAGCAGTCTAAACGCCGGGACACCCGCGCAGTACTTC
TRBD1	-	TRBV28	17	TRBJ1-4	CASSRPRQGTTNEKLFF	TGTGCCAGCAGCCGACCTCGACAGGGCACAACTAATGAAAAACTGTTTTTT
TRBD1	-	TRBV6-5	15	TRBJ2-5	CASSSLGAGGETQYF	TGTGCCAGCAGTTCTCTGGGGGCAGGGGGAGAGACCCAGTACTTC
-	-	TRBV7-2	16	TRBJ1-1	CASSLGFRDTNTEAFF	TGTGCCAGCAGCTTGGGATTCCGGGACACCAACACTGAAGCTTTCTTT
TRBD2	-	TRBV27	14	TRBJ2-1	CASSLGGTYNEQFF	TGTGCCAGCAGTTTGGGGGGGACCTACAATGAGCAGTTCTTC
-	-	TRBV7-5	17	TRBJ1-3	CVRSFTLPYSSGNTIYF	TGTGTCAGAAGCTTCACCCTGCCCTATTCCTCTGGAAACACCATATATTTT
TRBD2	-	TRBV28	17	TRBJ2-2	CASSSPRGGHGTGELFF	TGTGCCAGCAGTTCTCCGCGGGGGGGCCATGGCACCGGGGAGCTGTTTTTT
-	-	TRBV7-6	17	TRBJ1-1	CASSFVMTGLLNTEAFF	TGTGCCAGCAGCTTCGTTATGACGGGACTCCTGAACACTGAAGCTTTCTTT
-	-	TRBV19	14	TRBJ2-1	CASSMVGLVNEQFF	TGTGCCAGTAGTATGGTGGGGCTAGTCAATGAGCAGTTCTTC
-	-	TRBV28	15	TRBJ2-7	CASRPNRDKSYEQYF	TGTGCCAGCAGACCCAACCGGGACAAGAGCTACGAGCAGTACTTC
TRBD2	-	TRBV4-3	15	TRBJ2-1	CASSQVASGRNEQFF	TGCGCCAGCAGCCAAGTCGCTAGCGGGAGAAATGAGCAGTTCTTC
-	-	TRBV12-3/TRBV12-4	13	TRBJ2-3	CASRGIGTDTQYF	TGTGCCAGTCGGGGGATCGGCACAGATACGCAGTATTTT
-	-	TRBV7-3	18	TRBJ2-3	CASSDFQGPLNSHNTQYF	TGTGCCAGCAGCGACTTTCAGGGGCCTCTTAATAGTCACAATACGCAGTATTTT
TRBD1	-	TRBV2	15	TRBJ1-5	CASREDRAPNQPQHF	TGTGCCAGCAGGGAGGACAGGGCCCCCAATCAGCCCCAGCATTTT
TRBD2	-	TRBV10-3	16	TRBJ2-1	CAISGWTSGGNNEQFF	TGTGCCATCAGTGGCTGGACTAGCGGGGGTAACAATGAGCAGTTCTTC
TRBD1	-	TRBV5-1	14	TRBJ2-7	CASSLGQGASEQYF	TGCGCCAGCAGCTTGGGGCAGGGGGCGTCCGAGCAGTACTTC
-	-	TRBV6-2/TRBV6-3	12	TRBJ1-1	CASSPGFTEAFF	TGTGCCAGCAGTCCAGGGTTCACTGAAGCTTTCTTT
-	-	TRBV9	14	TRBJ2-2	CASSGRLSTGELFF	TGTGCCAGCAGCGGCCGCCTCAGCACCGGGGAGCTGTTTTTT
-	-	TRBV18	13	TRBJ1-2	CASTSERNYGYTF	TGTGCCAGCACTTCAGAGCGGAACTATGGCTACACCTTC
-	-	TRBV19	13	TRBJ1-1	CASRIVMETEAFF	TGTGCCAGTAGAATCGTGATGGAGACTGAAGCTTTCTTT
-	-	TRBV19	13	TRBJ1-2	CASTPGVRVSYTF	TGTGCCAGTACCCCGGGTGTCAGGGTGAGCTACACCTTC
TRBD1	-	TRBV28	16	TRBJ2-1	CASSPSGTGLPGEQFF	TGTGCCAGCAGTCCCTCCGGGACAGGACTCCCTGGTGAGCAGTTCTTC
-	-	TRBV9	14	TRBJ2-5	CASSPGGTQETQYF	TGTGCCAGCAGCCCTGGGGGGACGCAAGAGACCCAGTACTTC
-	-	TRBV28	15	TRBJ1-4	CASSPGRGGWEKLFF	TGTGCCAGCAGCCCCGGACGGGGAGGTTGGGAAAAACTGTTTTTT
TRBD1	once	TRBV7-2	14	TRBJ1-4	CASSLTGANEKLFF	TGTGCCAGCAGCTTAACAGGGGCTAATGAAAAACTGTTTTTT
TRBD1	-	TRBV28	16	TRBJ2-4	CASSDPVSDRVNIQYF	TGTGCCAGCAGCGACCCTGTTTCGGACAGGGTTAACATTCAGTACTTC
TRBD2	-	TRBV5-1	16	TRBJ2-1	CASSLPQAGVYNEQFF	TGCGCCAGCAGCTTGCCGCAAGCGGGGGTGTACAATGAGCAGTTCTTC
-	-	TRBV5-4	17	TRBJ2-3	CASSSVAGATGTDTQYF	TGTGCCAGCAGCTCCGTGGCGGGGGCCACGGGCACAGATACGCAGTATTTT
-	-	TRBV19	11	TRBJ1-2	CASSWTGGYTF	TGTGCCAGTAGTTGGACGGGAGGCTACACCTTC
-	-	TRBV5-6	13	TRBJ1-4	CASSSGVGEKLFF	TGTGCCAGCAGCTCAGGGGTCGGCGAAAAACTGTTTTTT
TRBD2	many	TRBV2	16	TRBJ2-3	CASRAGLAGGHDTQYF	TGTGCCAGCAGAGCCGGACTAGCGGGGGGTCACGATACGCAGTATTTT
TRBD2	few	TRBV29-1	14	TRBJ2-3	CSVFVAGEADTQYF	TGCAGCGTTTTTGTAGCGGGAGAGGCAGATACGCAGTATTTT
TRBD1	-	TRBV28	13	TRBJ1-2	CASSSTGGLGYTF	TGTGCCAGCAGTTCGACAGGGGGACTCGGCTACACCTTC
TRBD1	-	TRBV9	15	TRBJ2-2	CASSGRQGLAGELFF	TGTGCCAGCAGCGGACGACAGGGTCTGGCCGGGGAGCTGTTTTTT
-	-	TRBV7-2	15	TRBJ1-5	CASSLGLYSNQPQHF	TGTGCCAGCAGCTTAGGACTATATAGCAATCAGCCCCAGCATTTT
TRBD2	-	TRBV28	19	TRBJ2-1	CASSTRGGGTSGSYNEQFF	TGTGCCAGCAGCACTAGGGGAGGTGGGACTAGCGGATCCTACAATGAGCAGTTCTTC
TRBD1	-	TRBV28	14	TRBJ1-5	CASSPDRVDQPQHF	TGTGCCAGCAGTCCGGACAGGGTGGATCAGCCCCAGCATTTT
TRBD1	-	TRBV5-1	14	TRBJ1-1	CASSIPGQGAGAFF	TGCGCCAGCAGCATACCGGGACAGGGGGCAGGGGCTTTCTTT
-	-	TRBV24-1	13	TRBJ2-3	CATSDQETDTQYF	TGTGCCACCAGTGACCAGGAAACAGATACGCAGTATTTT
TRBD2	many	TRBV4-3	15	TRBJ2-1	CASSQPSGGLVEQFF	TGCGCCAGCAGCCAACCTAGCGGGGGGCTGGTTGAGCAGTTCTTC
-	-	TRBV5-1	16	TRBJ1-6	CASSLEARVSNSPLHF	TGCGCCAGCAGCTTGGAGGCCAGGGTTTCTAATTCACCCCTCCACTTT
-	-	TRBV30	15	TRBJ1-1	CAWSVDSGAGVGAFF	TGTGCCTGGAGTGTTGATTCAGGGGCCGGGGTAGGAGCTTTCTTT
-	-	TRBV7-2	14	TRBJ2-5	CASSSAVTQETQYF	TGTGCCAGCAGCTCGGCGGTAACCCAAGAGACCCAGTACTTC
-	-	TRBV14	15	TRBJ2-1	CASSQDSGYYNEQFF	TGTGCCAGCAGCCAAGATAGCGGATACTACAATGAGCAGTTCTTC
TRBD2	-	TRBV3-1/TRBV3-2	16	TRBJ2-7	CASSQEILAGGHEQYF	TGTGCCAGCAGCCAAGAGATACTAGCGGGGGGGCATGAGCAGTACTTC
-	once	TRBV13	14	TRBJ1-2	CASSTSGTAYGYTF	TGTGCCAGCAGCACCTCAGGAACCGCCTATGGCTACACCTTC
TRBD1	-	TRBV9	15	TRBJ1-2	CASSVEPGTGHSYTF	TGTGCCAGCAGCGTAGAACCAGGGACAGGACATAGCTACACCTTC
-	-	TRBV2	11	TRBJ2-7	CASTKSGDLYF	TGTGCCAGCACTAAGTCAGGGGACCTGTACTTC
TRBD2	-	TRBV4-2	17	TRBJ2-1	CASSPSGTSSLGYEQFF	TGTGCCAGCAGCCCTAGCGGGACCTCTAGCCTAGGGTATGAGCAGTTCTTC
TRBD2	-	TRBV30	14	TRBJ2-1	CAWSAASGYNEQFF	TGTGCCTGGAGTGCCGCTAGCGGGTACAATGAGCAGTTCTTC
-	few	TRBV9	13	TRBJ1-2	CASNLGETYGYTF	TGTGCCAGCAACCTCGGGGAGACCTATGGCTACACCTTC
-	-	TRBV3-1/TRBV3-2	13	TRBJ1-2	CASSQRIEEGYTF	TGTGCCAGCAGCCAGAGAATAGAGGAGGGCTACACCTTC